This T cell receptor (beta chain) is drawn from a study of cytomegalovirus exposure and HLA in healthy donors. Study-level findings and limits: Most TCR sequences were seen very rarely across donors, but some public TCRs occurred in many. Cytomegalovirus-associated status was assigned to fewer than 200 TCR beta chains.

To note about this clone: Antigen: not known.

In the PCR, 60 Vbeta and 13 Jbeta primers were used. Original methodology: Among the unique TCR beta chains that a later analysis counted, about 85 million in all, some 10 million were shared. Using immunoSEQ multiplex PCR, the repertoire was profiled, and TCRdb retains in-frame clones only, with some absent. From that table come the V and J calls and clone size; the DNA was used to work out D and trimming. The table includes 150,000 or so clones, 77% detected once. This CDR3 contains 14 residues. Germline CDR1 and CDR2: LNHDA and SQIVND (reference sequence). Trimming shortened V by 4 bases and J by 6 bases, and 16 bases separated the two germline ends. Healthy individuals who donated bone marrow served as the donors.

The source is a male donor in good health and CMV-seropositive. Sequencing was carried out using PBMCs. The chain uses TRBV19 and TRBJ2-7, with D perhaps TRBD1 (6 bases). This chain's CDR3 is CASSTQGGTREQYF. CDR3 DNA: TGTGCCAGTAGTACACAGGGTGGGACCCGCGAGCAGTACTTC.